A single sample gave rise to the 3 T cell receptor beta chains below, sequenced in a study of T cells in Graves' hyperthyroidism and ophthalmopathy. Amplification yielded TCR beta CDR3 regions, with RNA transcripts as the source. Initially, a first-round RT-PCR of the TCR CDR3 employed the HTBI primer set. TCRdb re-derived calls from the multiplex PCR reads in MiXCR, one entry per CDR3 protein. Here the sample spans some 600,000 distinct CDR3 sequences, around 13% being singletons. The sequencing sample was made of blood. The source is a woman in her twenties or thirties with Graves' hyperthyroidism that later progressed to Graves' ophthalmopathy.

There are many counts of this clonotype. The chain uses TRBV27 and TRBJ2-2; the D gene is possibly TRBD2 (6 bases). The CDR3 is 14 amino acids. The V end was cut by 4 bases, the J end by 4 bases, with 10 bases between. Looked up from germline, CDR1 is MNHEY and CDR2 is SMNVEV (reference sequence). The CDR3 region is CASSYTSITGELFF. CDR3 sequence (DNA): TGTGCCAGCAGTTACACTAGCATCACCGGGGAGCTGTTTTTT.

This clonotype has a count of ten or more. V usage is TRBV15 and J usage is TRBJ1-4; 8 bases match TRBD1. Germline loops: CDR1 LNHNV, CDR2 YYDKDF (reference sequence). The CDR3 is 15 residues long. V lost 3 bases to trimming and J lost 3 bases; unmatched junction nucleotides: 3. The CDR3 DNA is TGTGCCACCAGCAGCAGGGGGCCGGCTAATGAAAAACTGTTTTTT. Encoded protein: CATSSRGPANEKLFF. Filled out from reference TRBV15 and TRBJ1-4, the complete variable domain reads DAMVIQNPRYQVTQFGKPVTLSCSQTLNHNVMYWYQQKSSQAPKLLFHYYDKDFNNEADTPDNFQSRRPNTSFCFLDIRSPGLGDTAMYLCATSSRGPANEKLFFGSGTQLSVL.

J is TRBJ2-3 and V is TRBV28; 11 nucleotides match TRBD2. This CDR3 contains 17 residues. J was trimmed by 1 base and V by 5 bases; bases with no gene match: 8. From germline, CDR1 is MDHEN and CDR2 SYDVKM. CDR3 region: CASSPLTSGRGTDTQYF. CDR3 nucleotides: TGTGCCAGCAGTCCATTAACTAGCGGGAGAGGCACAGATACGCAGTATTTT.